Presented here are 10 T cell receptor beta chains from one specimen sequenced in a study of T cells in Graves' hyperthyroidism and ophthalmopathy. TCR beta CDR3 sequences were amplified from RNA transcripts. HTBI primers were the set used in a first-round RT-PCR of the TCR CDR3. TCRdb re-called the multiplex PCR reads with MiXCR, one entry per CDR3 protein. The sample holds about 180,000 distinct CDR3 sequences; 17% are singletons and the top ten take about 31%. Specimen: blood. These receptors came from a woman aged 45-65 years with Graves' hyperthyroidism.

This clonotype was seen ten or more times. The chain couples TRBV20-1 to TRBJ2-5; D is undetermined. The CDR3 totals 17 residues. Trimming shortened V by 1 base and J by 0 bases, and 18 bases separated the two germline ends. Germline-derived CDR1 and CDR2 are DFQATT and SNEGSKA (reference sequence). The CDR3 sequence is CSARGPHPSLYQETQYF. The CDR3 coding sequence is TGCAGTGCTAGAGGCCCCCACCCCTCTTTGTACCAAGAGACCCAGTACTTC.

This clonotype has at least ten counts. This chain uses TRBV6-2 or TRBV6-3 with TRBJ2-1; no clear D gene. This CDR3 comprises 14 residues. Germline V CDR1 and CDR2: MNHEY, SVGEGT. V was trimmed by 1 base and J by 2 bases, leaving 6 bases between them. The CDR3 loop is CASSYFSPYNEQFF. The CDR3 DNA sequence: TGTGCCAGCAGTTACTTCTCCCCCTACAATGAGCAGTTCTTC.

This clonotype was counted many times. The J gene is TRBJ1-5, the V gene TRBV28, with D perhaps TRBD1 (6 bases). CDR3 length equals 18 residues. With 3 bases removed from V and 1 base from J, the gap between germline ends came to 19 bases. CDR1 is MDHEN and CDR2 is SYDVKM in the germline V gene. The CDR3 nucleotides read TGTGCCAGCAGTTTCCCGAAAGAGGGGGTGGGGAGCAATCAGCCCCAGCATTTT. It codes for CASSFPKEGVGSNQPQHF.

A few counts support this clonotype. V is TRBV20-1 and J is TRBJ2-3; D is ambiguous. CDR1 and CDR2 (germline): DFQATT, SNEGSKA (reference sequence). CDR3 length: 14 residues. Trimming removed 5 bases at V and 4 bases at J, with 16 bases between. The CDR3 bases are TGCAGTGCTCCTCCCGGGCATATTGCAGATACGCAGTATTTT. This translates into CSAPPGHIADTQYF.

This clonotype was found a few times. V gene TRBV11-2 combines with J gene TRBJ1-6; D not certain. Trimming left V 1 base short and J 1 base short, with 8 bases between. The germline V gene encodes CDR1 SGHAT and CDR2 FQNNGV. The CDR3 is 16 amino acids. In DNA form, the CDR3 reads TGTGCCAGCAGCTTAGGACGGGGTTCCTATAATTCACCCCTCCACTTT. This translates into CASSLGRGSYNSPLHF.

This clonotype was recorded at least ten times. The J gene is TRBJ2-4, the V gene TRBV28; 9 nucleotides agree with TRBD1. From germline, CDR1 is MDHEN and CDR2 SYDVKM. The CDR3 totals 15 residues. The trim removed 3 bases at V and 7 bases at J, leaving 7 bases unmatched. The DNA of the CDR3 is TGTGCCAGCAGTTTTGGACAGGGGTCGGTGAACATTCAGTACTTC. It specifies CASSFGQGSVNIQYF.

This chain connects TRBV28 to TRBJ2-5, with TRBD1 matching 8 bases. This CDR3 is 16 amino acids long. The germline gives CDR1 MDHEN, CDR2 SYDVKM. V lost 4 bases to trimming and J lost 5 bases; unmatched junction nucleotides: 12. CDR3 sequence: CASSSRTGRSYETQYF. The CDR3 DNA follows: TGTGCCAGCAGTTCGCGGACAGGGCGGTCGTACGAGACCCAGTACTTC.

The chain employs TRBV12-3 or TRBV12-4 and TRBJ2-1, with a tentative D call TRBD2 (6 bases). The CDR3 loop spans 13 amino acids. The V end lost 9 bases, the J end lost 3 bases, and 12 bases lay between the germline ends. DNA for the CDR3: TGTGCCAGTAGAAGGGAGGTCTACAATGAGCAGTTCTTC. It translates to CASRREVYNEQFF.

There are a few counts of this clonotype. The gene calls are TRBV18 and TRBJ1-2, with 8 bases matching TRBD1. The trim removed 4 bases at V and 4 bases at J, leaving 11 bases unmatched. Germline V gene lookup returns CDR1 KGHSH and CDR2 LQKENI. The CDR3 runs to 16 residues. The CDR3 DNA follows: TGTGCCAGCTCACTAACCCGGGACAGGTCTTTCTATGGCTACACCTTC. Its translation: CASSLTRDRSFYGYTF.

This clonotype was counted many times. The chain couples TRBV6-5 to TRBJ1-5; 7 bases map to TRBD1. The V and J ends lost 4 bases and 3 bases, in that order; junction bases with no gene match: 6. The CDR3 loop spans 15 amino acids. Germline-derived CDR1 and CDR2 are MNHEY and SVGAGI. DNA of the CDR3: TGTGCCAGCAGTTTTCGAGGGGGCCACAATCAGCCCCAGCATTTT. As protein: CASSFRGGHNQPQHF.